The subject of this entry is one T cell receptor beta chain. What it binds is not known. The data originate from a study of T cell responses to AZD1222 COVID-19 vaccine. Study context: Recipients boosted at about 4 weeks or about 12 weeks are pooled. Study-wide findings and caveats: Spike-specific TCR breadth and depth rose after two AZD1222 doses.

TCRdb's table, derived via immunoSEQ multiplex PCR, lists solely in-frame clones and lacks some. The sample contains around 120,000 clones, roughly 90% of which appear only once. This receptor was identified in an adult in good health. The sequencing here drew on peripheral blood, taken on day 0 of AZD1222 vaccination.

CDR3 amino acids: CASSLDGGYGANVLTF. The CDR3 DNA follows: TGTGCCAGCAGCTTGGACGGGGGGTACGGGGCCAACGTCCTGACTTTC. The chain employs TRBV5-4 and TRBJ2-6; TRBD2 aligns across 7 bases. Germline CDR1 reads SGHNT; CDR2 reads YYREEE (reference sequence). The CDR3 totals 16 residues. J gave up 4 bases and V 0 bases, and 4 bases lay outside the gene matches.